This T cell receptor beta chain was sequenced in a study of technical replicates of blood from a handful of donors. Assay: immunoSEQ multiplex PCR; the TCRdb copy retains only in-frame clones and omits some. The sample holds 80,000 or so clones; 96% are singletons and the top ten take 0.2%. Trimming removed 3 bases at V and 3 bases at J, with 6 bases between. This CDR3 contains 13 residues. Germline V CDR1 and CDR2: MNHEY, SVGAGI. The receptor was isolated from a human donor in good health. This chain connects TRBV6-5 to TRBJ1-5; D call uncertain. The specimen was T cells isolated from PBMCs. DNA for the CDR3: TGTGCCAGCAGTTATTCACACAATCAGCCCCAGCATTTT. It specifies CASSYSHNQPQHF.